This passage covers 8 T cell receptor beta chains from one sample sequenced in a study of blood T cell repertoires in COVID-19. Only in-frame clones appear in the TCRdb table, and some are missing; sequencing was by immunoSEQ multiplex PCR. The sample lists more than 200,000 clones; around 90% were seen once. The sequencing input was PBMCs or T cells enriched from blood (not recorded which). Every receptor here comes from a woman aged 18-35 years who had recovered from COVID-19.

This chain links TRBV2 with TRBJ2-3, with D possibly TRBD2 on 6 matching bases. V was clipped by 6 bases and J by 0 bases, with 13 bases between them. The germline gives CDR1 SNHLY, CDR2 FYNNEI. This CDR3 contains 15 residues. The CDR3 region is CASRGDLASTDTQYF. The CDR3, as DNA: TGTGCCAGCAGGGGGGACTTAGCTAGCACAGATACGCAGTATTTT.

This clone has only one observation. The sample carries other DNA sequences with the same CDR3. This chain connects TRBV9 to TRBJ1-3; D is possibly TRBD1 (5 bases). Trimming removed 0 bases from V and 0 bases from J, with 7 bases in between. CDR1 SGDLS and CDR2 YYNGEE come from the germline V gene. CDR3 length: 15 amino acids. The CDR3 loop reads CASSVGQGSGNTIYF. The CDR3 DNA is TGTGCCAGCAGCGTAGGTCAGGGCTCTGGAAACACCATATATTTT.

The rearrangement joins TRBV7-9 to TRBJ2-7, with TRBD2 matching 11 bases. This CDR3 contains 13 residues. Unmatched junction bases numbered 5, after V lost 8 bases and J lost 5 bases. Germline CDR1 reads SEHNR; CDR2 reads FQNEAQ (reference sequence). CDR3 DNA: TGTGCCAGCGGCCGACTAGCGGGACACGAGCAGTACTTC. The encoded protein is CASGRLAGHEQYF.

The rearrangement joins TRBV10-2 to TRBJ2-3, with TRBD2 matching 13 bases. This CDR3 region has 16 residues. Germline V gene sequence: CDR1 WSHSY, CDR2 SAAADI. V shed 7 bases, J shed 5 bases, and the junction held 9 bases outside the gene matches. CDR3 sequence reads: CASNLGLAGAEDTQYF. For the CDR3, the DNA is TGCGCCAGCAATTTAGGACTAGCGGGAGCGGAAGATACGCAGTATTTT.

CDR3 DNA: TGCAGCGTTGGCCAGACTAACTATGGCTACACCTTC. The encoded protein is CSVGQTNYGYTF. The chain couples TRBV29-1 to TRBJ1-2; no reliable D call. Trimming left V 4 bases short and J 0 bases short, with 6 bases between. There are 12 residues in the CDR3. Germline V gene data show CDR1 as SQVTM and CDR2 as ANQGSEA.

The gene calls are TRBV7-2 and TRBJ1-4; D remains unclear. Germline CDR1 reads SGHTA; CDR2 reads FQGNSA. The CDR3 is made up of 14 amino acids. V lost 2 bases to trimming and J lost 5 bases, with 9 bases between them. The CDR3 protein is CASSLITGNEKLFF. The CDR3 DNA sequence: TGTGCCAGCAGCTTAATTACGGGAAATGAAAAACTGTTTTTT.

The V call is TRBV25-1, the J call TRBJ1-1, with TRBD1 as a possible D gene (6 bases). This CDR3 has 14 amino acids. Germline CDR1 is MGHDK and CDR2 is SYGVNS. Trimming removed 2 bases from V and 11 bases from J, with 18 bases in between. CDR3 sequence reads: CASSEVAPGGSAFF. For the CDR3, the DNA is TGTGCCAGCAGTGAAGTGGCCCCGGGGGGCTCGGCTTTCTTT.

CDR3 nucleotide sequence: TGTGCCAGTAGTACCGGACTGTTCTTGGAAGGTGAGCAGTACTTC. Translated: CASSTGLFLEGEQYF. The rearrangement joins TRBV19 to TRBJ2-7; D is perhaps TRBD2 (5 bases). The CDR3 consists of 15 residues. V dropped 4 bases and J dropped 7 bases, with 20 bases sitting between them. Germline assignment: CDR1 LNHDA and CDR2 SQIVND (reference sequence).